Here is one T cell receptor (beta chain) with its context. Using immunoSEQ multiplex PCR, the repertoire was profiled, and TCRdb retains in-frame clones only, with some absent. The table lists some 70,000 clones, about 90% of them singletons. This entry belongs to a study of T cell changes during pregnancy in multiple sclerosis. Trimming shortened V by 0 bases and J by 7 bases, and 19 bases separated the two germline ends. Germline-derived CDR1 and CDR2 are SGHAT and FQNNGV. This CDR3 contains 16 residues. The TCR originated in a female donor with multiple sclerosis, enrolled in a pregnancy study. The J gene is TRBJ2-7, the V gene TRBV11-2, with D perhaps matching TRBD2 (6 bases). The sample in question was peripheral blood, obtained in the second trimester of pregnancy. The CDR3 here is CASSLDGAGTGGEQYF. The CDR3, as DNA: TGTGCCAGCAGCTTAGACGGTGCGGGGACCGGAGGTGAGCAGTACTTC.